These 24 T cell receptor beta chains came from one sample sequenced in a study of blood T cell repertoires in COVID-19. Profiled with immunoSEQ multiplex PCR; TCRdb holds only in-frame clones, not every one. The data show 290,000 or so clones, with roughly 85% seen just once and roughly 4.6% held by the top ten. The source material was peripheral blood. The origin of the receptors is a middle-aged man with active or convalescent COVID-19.

The rearrangement joins TRBV2 to TRBJ2-7; TRBD1 aligns across 7 bases. This CDR3 is built from 13 residues. V was pared by 5 bases and J by 7 bases, with 8 bases of the junction left unmatched. The germline CDR1 and CDR2 sequences are SNHLY and FYNNEI. The CDR3 nucleotides read TGTGCCAGCAGTAGACAGGGAATGAGGGAGCAGTACTTC. This sequence encodes CASSRQGMREQYF.

This sequence joins TRBV5-1 and TRBJ2-1, with a tentative D call TRBD1 (5 bases). The CDR3 is made up of 14 amino acids. Trimming left V 5 bases short and J 6 bases short, with 15 bases between. Germline V CDR1 and CDR2: SGHRS, YFSETQ. Written as DNA, the CDR3 is TGCGCCAGCAGGGTAGGGGCAACCCCCAATGAGCAGTTCTTC. Translated: CASRVGATPNEQFF. The full variable domain, rest sourced from reference TRBV5-1 and TRBJ2-1, is KAGVTQTPRYLIKTRGQQVTLSCSPISGHRSVSWYQQTPGQGLQFLFEYFSETQRNKGNFPGRFSGRQFSNSRSEMNVSTLELGDSALYLCASRVGATPNEQFFGPGTRLTVL.

The chain combines TRBV7-3 with TRBJ2-5; 9 positions match TRBD2. The CDR3 runs 15 residues. The V gene's germline CDR1 is SGHTA and CDR2 FQGTGA. J lost 4 bases, V lost 5 bases, and 8 bases had no gene match. The CDR3 loop is CASSRVAGAVETQYF. In DNA form, the CDR3 reads TGTGCCAGCAGCAGGGTAGCGGGAGCGGTAGAGACCCAGTACTTC.

This chain joins TRBV7-3 and TRBJ2-2; 7 bases line up with TRBD1. CDR1 and CDR2 (germline): SGHTA, FQGTGA. This CDR3 is 17 amino acids long. The V segment lost 4 bases and the J segment 0 bases; nucleotides outside the gene matches: 8. The CDR3 spells CASSSRQGPANTGELFF. CDR3 bases: TGTGCCAGCAGCTCGAGACAGGGTCCCGCGAACACCGGGGAGCTGTTTTTT.

This clone is a singleton in its sample. This chain links TRBV4-1 with TRBJ1-2; TRBD1 agrees at 7 bases. V lost 1 base to trimming and J lost 6 bases; unmatched junction nucleotides: 17. Germline values: CDR1 MGHRA, CDR2 YSYEKL. This CDR3 spans 18 amino acids. The CDR3 region is CASSQAPSSTGTVNGYTF. The CDR3 DNA reads as TGCGCCAGCAGCCAAGCTCCTTCCTCCACCGGGACAGTAAATGGCTACACCTTC.

The chain has TRBV3-1 (or the pseudogene TRBV3-2) and TRBJ2-2, with 11 bases fitting TRBD2. CDR1 is LGHDT, CDR2 YNNKEL, per germline (reference sequence). The CDR3 spans 22 residues. The ends lost 3 bases at V and 4 bases at J; junction bases unmatched: 22. CDR3 bases: TGTGCCAGCAGCCAGAGACAAGGGAGCACTAGCGGGAGTCCCGGGGGCACCGGGGAGCTGTTTTTT. Translating it yields CASSQRQGSTSGSPGGTGELFF.

V usage is TRBV28 and J usage is TRBJ1-5, with 7 bases matching TRBD1. The CDR3 covers 15 residues. V lost 6 bases to trimming and J lost 2 bases; unmatched junction nucleotides: 7. Germline V lookup: CDR1 MDHEN, CDR2 SYDVKM. The CDR3 region is CASRQGLMGNQPQHF. CDR3 bases: TGTGCCAGCAGACAGGGGCTTATGGGCAATCAGCCCCAGCATTTT. Based on the CDR3 plus reference TRBV28 and TRBJ1-5, the full variable domain is DVKVTQSSRYLVKRTGEKVFLECVQDMDHENMFWYRQDPGLGLRLIYFSYDVKMKEKGDIPEGYSVSREKKERFSLILESASTNQTSMYLCASRQGLMGNQPQHFGDGTRLSIL.

The chain recombines TRBV13 with TRBJ2-4; 7 bases are a match to TRBD1. The J segment lost 6 bases and the V segment lost 5 bases, leaving 10 bases of the junction unmatched. The length of the CDR3 is 15 residues. In germline, CDR1 is PRHDT, CDR2 FYEKMQ (reference sequence). The CDR3 loop is CASSARTGGGNIQYF. CDR3 nucleotide sequence: TGTGCCAGCAGCGCAAGGACAGGTGGGGGAAACATTCAGTACTTC.

The chain couples TRBV19 to TRBJ2-1; D is unresolved. This CDR3 has 13 residues. V lost 5 bases to trimming and J lost 6 bases, with 11 bases between them. The germline gives CDR1 LNHDA, CDR2 SQIVND (reference sequence). CDR3 coding DNA: TGTGCCAGTAGTCCGCGTCCTCCCAATGAGCAGTTCTTC. It is translated as CASSPRPPNEQFF.

The chain carries TRBV5-1 and TRBJ2-5; 9 bases match TRBD1. The V and J ends lost 4 bases and 6 bases, in that order; junction bases with no gene match: 7. The CDR3 length is 14 residues. In germline, CDR1 is SGHRS, CDR2 YFSETQ. The CDR3 reads CASSKDRGMQTQYF. CDR3 nucleotides: TGCGCCAGCAGCAAGGACAGGGGCATGCAGACCCAGTACTTC.

The V and J genes are TRBV11-3 and TRBJ2-2; D unresolved. This CDR3 is 12 amino acids long. CDR1 is SGHNT and CDR2 is YENEEA in the germline V gene. Trimming cost V 5 bases and J 6 bases, with 7 bases left between them. The DNA of the CDR3 is TGTGCCAGCAGCCTCGAGGCCGGGGAGCTGTTTTTT. As protein: CASSLEAGELFF.

The rearrangement uses TRBV5-4 and TRBJ2-5; tentatively, D is TRBD2 (5 bases). There are 14 residues in the CDR3. V was clipped by 4 bases and J by 2 bases, with 12 bases between them. CDR1 is SGHNT, CDR2 YYREEE, per germline (reference sequence). CDR3 region: CASSSERVQETQYF. Here the CDR3 DNA reads TGTGCCAGCAGCAGTGAGAGGGTTCAAGAGACCCAGTACTTC.

This clone showed up just a few times. The V gene is TRBV14, the J gene TRBJ1-2, with D uncertain. The CDR3 totals 15 residues. The germline gives CDR1 SGHDN, CDR2 FVKESK. Between the trimmed V and J ends, which lost 0 bases and 4 bases, there was a span of 12 bases. The CDR3 DNA reads as TGTGCCAGCAGCCAAGAACGCCTGCCGGGCTATGGCTACACCTTC. It encodes CASSQERLPGYGYTF. The full variable domain, rest sourced from reference TRBV14 and TRBJ1-2, is EAGVTQFPSHSVIEKGQTVTLRCDPISGHDNLYWYRRVMGKEIKFLLHFVKESKQDESGMPNNRFLAERTGGTYSTLKVQPAELEDSGVYFCASSQERLPGYGYTFGSGTRLTVV.

The table lists this clone with a count of one. The V and J genes are TRBV5-4 and TRBJ2-3, with 8 bases lining up with TRBD2. There are 17 residues in the CDR3. Per germline, CDR1 SGHNT and CDR2 YYREEE (reference sequence). The junction had 10 bases not matched to a gene; V was cut back by 4 bases and J by 0 bases. CDR3 region: CASSTPLAGKSTDTQYF. DNA of the CDR3: TGTGCCAGCAGCACGCCCCTAGCGGGCAAAAGCACAGATACGCAGTATTTT.

J is TRBJ1-1 and V is TRBV12-5, with D possibly matching TRBD1 (5 bases). This CDR3 has 13 amino acids. Germline V CDR1 and CDR2: LGHNT, FRNRAP. Deletions cut 0 bases from V and 6 bases from J, with 8 bases between. CDR3 coding DNA: TGTGCTAGTGGTTTGGTAAGGGGCTCTGAAGCTTTCTTT. Residues: CASGLVRGSEAFF.

V and J are TRBV9 and TRBJ2-7; 14 nucleotides line up with TRBD2. This CDR3 has 14 amino acids. The J segment lost 7 bases and the V segment lost 3 bases, leaving 3 bases of the junction unmatched. Germline loops: CDR1 SGDLS, CDR2 YYNGEE. The CDR3 DNA follows: TGTGCCAGCAGCGGGGGACTAGCGGGAGAAGAGCAGTACTTC. As protein: CASSGGLAGEEQYF.

The chain combines TRBV3-1 (or the pseudogene TRBV3-2) with TRBJ1-2; 9 bases match TRBD1. The germline V gene has CDR1 LGHDT and CDR2 YNNKEL (reference sequence). Trimming removed 4 bases from V and 4 bases from J; junction bases left unmatched: 4. This CDR3 contains 14 residues. CDR3 bases: TGTGCCAGCAGCCTACAGGGGGCGTTCTATGGCTACACCTTC. It specifies CASSLQGAFYGYTF.

J is TRBJ2-4 and V is TRBV21-1; TRBD1, the D gene given by the table, was not confirmed from the DNA. TRBV21-1 is a listed pseudogene. The CDR3 covers 13 residues. As DNA, the CDR3 is TGTGCCAGCAGTCGACAGCCGTCTGTCATTCAGTACTTC. This codes for CASSRQPSVIQYF.

The chain carries TRBV28 and TRBJ1-1; D is unclear. Trimming left V 7 bases short and J 7 bases short, with 16 bases between. Per the germline V gene, CDR1 is MDHEN and CDR2 is SYDVKM. The CDR3 is 13 residues long. Here the CDR3 reads CASNSGVLGEAFF. CDR3 nucleotide sequence: TGTGCCAGCAACTCGGGAGTATTGGGTGAAGCTTTCTTT.

CDR3 amino acids: CASSPLDRGISGNTIYF. The CDR3, as DNA: TGTGCCAGCTCACCTCTCGACAGGGGAATTTCTGGAAACACCATATATTTT. J is TRBJ1-3 and V is TRBV18; 8 bases agree with TRBD1. Per the germline V gene, CDR1 is KGHSH and CDR2 is LQKENI. This CDR3 is 17 amino acids long. The junction had 8 bases not matched to a gene; V was cut back by 3 bases and J by 1 base.

The chain joins TRBV5-1 to TRBJ2-1, with D maybe TRBD2 (5 bases). Germline CDR1 is SGHRS and CDR2 is YFSETQ. The length of the CDR3 is 15 residues. V was clipped by 3 bases and J by 5 bases, with 15 bases between them. The DNA for the CDR3 is TGCGCCAGCAGCTGGTTAGAGGGCCCCGACAATGAGCAGTTCTTC. Amino acid sequence: CASSWLEGPDNEQFF.

This clone occurred once. The chain carries TRBV27 and TRBJ2-7, with 13 bases lining up with TRBD2. V trimming: 3 bases; J trimming: 4 bases; junction bases outside the gene matches: 3. This CDR3 has 15 amino acids. Germline lookup yields CDR1 MNHEY and CDR2 SMNVEV (reference sequence). CDR3 DNA sequence: TGTGCCAGCAGTTTCGGACTAGCGGGAGTTTACGAGCAGTACTTC. This codes for CASSFGLAGVYEQYF.

The V and J genes are TRBV9 and TRBJ1-2, with TRBD1 matching 11 bases. The germline CDR1 and CDR2 sequences are SGDLS and YYNGEE. The CDR3 is made up of 17 amino acids. J was trimmed by 5 bases and V by 1 base; bases with no gene match: 10. The CDR3: CASSVLGSGTGGYGYTF. The DNA for the CDR3 is TGTGCCAGCAGCGTACTGGGGTCGGGGACAGGGGGTTATGGCTACACCTTC.

The rearrangement links TRBV11-2 to TRBJ1-3, with TRBD1 as a possible D gene (6 bases). Germline V lookup: CDR1 SGHAT, CDR2 FQNNGV. Trimming removed 3 bases at V and 5 bases at J, with 26 bases between. The CDR3 is 19 residues long. CDR3 region: CASSFTQLTLQGPRNTIYF. For the CDR3, the DNA is TGTGCCAGCAGCTTTACTCAACTGACCCTACAGGGTCCTCGAAACACCATATATTTT.